This TCR beta chain comes out of a study of blood T cell repertoires in COVID-19. Per germline, CDR1 LNHDA and CDR2 SQIVND (reference sequence). This CDR3 comprises 14 residues. Trimming removed 3 bases from V and 5 bases from J, with 8 bases in between. Sequencing used immunoSEQ multiplex PCR; TCRdb keeps in-frame clones, though not all of them. The table shows around 250,000 clones, with about 82% occurring only once. This receptor was obtained from a woman aged 50 to 65 with acute COVID-19. The J gene is TRBJ1-6, the V gene TRBV19; maybe TRBD1 (5 bases). Sample: PBMCs or T cells enriched from blood (not recorded which). The CDR3: CASSMGQNNSPLHF. The DNA of the CDR3 is TGTGCCAGTAGTATGGGGCAGAATAATTCACCCCTCCACTTT.